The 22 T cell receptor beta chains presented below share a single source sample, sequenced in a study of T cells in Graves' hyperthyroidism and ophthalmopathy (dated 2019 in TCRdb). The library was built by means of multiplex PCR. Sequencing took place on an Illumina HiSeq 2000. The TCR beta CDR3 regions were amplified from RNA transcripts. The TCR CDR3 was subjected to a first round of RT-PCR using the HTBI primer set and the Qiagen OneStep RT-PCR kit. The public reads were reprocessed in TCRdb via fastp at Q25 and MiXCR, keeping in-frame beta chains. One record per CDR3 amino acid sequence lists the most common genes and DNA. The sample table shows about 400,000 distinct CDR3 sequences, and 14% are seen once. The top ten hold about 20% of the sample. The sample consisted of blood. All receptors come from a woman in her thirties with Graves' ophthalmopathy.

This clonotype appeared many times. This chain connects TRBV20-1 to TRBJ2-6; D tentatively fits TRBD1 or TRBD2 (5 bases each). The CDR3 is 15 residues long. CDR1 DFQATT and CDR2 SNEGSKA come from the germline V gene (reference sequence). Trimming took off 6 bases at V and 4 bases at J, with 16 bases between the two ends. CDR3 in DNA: TGCAGTGCCTCCCTTGGGGGATCCGGGGCCAACGTCCTGACTTTC. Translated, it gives CSASLGGSGANVLTF.

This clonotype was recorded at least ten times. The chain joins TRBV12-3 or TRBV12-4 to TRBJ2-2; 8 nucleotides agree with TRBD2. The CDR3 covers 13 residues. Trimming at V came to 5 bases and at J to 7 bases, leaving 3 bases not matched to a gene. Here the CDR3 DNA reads TGTGCCAGCAGTCGGGGGGGCCGCGGGGAGCTGTTTTTT. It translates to CASSRGGRGELFF.

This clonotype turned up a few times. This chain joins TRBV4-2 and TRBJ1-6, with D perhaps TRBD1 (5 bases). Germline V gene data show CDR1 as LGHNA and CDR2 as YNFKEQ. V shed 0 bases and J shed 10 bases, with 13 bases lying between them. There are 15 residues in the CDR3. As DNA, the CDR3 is TGTGCCAGCAGCCAAGAAAAGGGAAAGGGGTCACCCCTCCACTTT. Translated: CASSQEKGKGSPLHF.

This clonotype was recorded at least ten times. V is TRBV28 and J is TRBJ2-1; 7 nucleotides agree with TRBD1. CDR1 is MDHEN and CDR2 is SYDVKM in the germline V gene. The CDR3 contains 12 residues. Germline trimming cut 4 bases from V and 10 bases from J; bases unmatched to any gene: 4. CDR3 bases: TGTGCCAGCAGTTCCCTGGACAGGGAGCAGTTCTTC. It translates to CASSSLDREQFF. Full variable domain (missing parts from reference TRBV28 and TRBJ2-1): DVKVTQSSRYLVKRTGEKVFLECVQDMDHENMFWYRQDPGLGLRLIYFSYDVKMKEKGDIPEGYSVSREKKERFSLILESASTNQTSMYLCASSSLDREQFFGPGTRLTVL.

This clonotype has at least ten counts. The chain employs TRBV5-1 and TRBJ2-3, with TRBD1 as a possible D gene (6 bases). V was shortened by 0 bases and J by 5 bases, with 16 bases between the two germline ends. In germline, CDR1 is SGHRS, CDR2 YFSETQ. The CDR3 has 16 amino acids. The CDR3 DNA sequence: TGCGCCAGCAGCTTGGCGGTGACAGGCTTAGAAGATACGCAGTATTTT. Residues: CASSLAVTGLEDTQYF. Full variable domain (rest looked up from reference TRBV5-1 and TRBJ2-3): KAGVTQTPRYLIKTRGQQVTLSCSPISGHRSVSWYQQTPGQGLQFLFEYFSETQRNKGNFPGRFSGRQFSNSRSEMNVSTLELGDSALYLCASSLAVTGLEDTQYFGPGTRLTVL.

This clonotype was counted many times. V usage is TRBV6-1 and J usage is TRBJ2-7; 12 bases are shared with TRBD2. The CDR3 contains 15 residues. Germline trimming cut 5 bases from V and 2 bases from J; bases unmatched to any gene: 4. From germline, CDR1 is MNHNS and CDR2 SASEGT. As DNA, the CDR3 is TGTGCCAGCAGTAATAGACTAGCGGGGGCCTACGAGCAGTACTTC. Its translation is CASSNRLAGAYEQYF.

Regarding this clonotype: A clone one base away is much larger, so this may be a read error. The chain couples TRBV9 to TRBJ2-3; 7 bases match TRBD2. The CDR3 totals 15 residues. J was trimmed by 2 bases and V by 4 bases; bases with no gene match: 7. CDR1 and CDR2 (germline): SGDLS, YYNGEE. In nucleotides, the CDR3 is TGTGCCAGCAGCCTGGGGAGGGCGCTCACAGATACGCAGTATTTT. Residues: CASSLGRALTDTQYF.

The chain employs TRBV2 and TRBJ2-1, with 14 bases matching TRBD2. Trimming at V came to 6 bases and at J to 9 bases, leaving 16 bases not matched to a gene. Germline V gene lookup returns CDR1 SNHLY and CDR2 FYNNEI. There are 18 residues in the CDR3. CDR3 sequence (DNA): TGTGCCAGCAGACGATCTTGGACTAGCGGGGGGCTCGAGAGTGAGCAGTTCTTC. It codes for CASRRSWTSGGLESEQFF. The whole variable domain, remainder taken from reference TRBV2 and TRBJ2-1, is EPEVTQTPSHQVTQMGQEVILRCVPISNHLYFYWYRQILGQKVEFLVSFYNNEISEKSEIFDDQFSVERPDGSNFTLKIRSTKLEDSAMYFCASRRSWTSGGLESEQFFGPGTRLTVL.

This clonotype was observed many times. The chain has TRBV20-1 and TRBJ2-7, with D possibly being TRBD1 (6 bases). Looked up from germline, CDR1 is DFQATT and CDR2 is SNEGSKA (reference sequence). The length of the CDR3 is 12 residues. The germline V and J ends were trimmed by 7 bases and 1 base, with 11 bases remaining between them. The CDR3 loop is CSVVQGSYEQYF. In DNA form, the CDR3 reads TGCAGTGTCGTACAGGGATCCTACGAGCAGTACTTC.

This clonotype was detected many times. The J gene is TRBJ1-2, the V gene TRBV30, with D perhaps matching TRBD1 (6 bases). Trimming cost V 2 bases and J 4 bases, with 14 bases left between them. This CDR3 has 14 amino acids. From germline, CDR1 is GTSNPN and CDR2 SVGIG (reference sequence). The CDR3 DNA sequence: TGTGCCTGGAGTTCTGGACGGGGGGCCTATGGCTACACCTTC. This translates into CAWSSGRGAYGYTF. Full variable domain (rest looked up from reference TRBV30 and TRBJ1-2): SQTIHQWPATLVQPVGSPLSLECTVEGTSNPNLYWYRQAAGRGLQLLFYSVGIGQISSEVPQNLSASRPQDRQFILSSKKLLLSDSGFYLCAWSSGRGAYGYTFGSGTRLTVV.

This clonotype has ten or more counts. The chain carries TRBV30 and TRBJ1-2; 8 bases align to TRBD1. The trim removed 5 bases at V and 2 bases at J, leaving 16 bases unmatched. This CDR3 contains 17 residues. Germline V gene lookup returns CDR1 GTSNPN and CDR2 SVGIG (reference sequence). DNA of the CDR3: TGTGCCTGGCCCGCCCGGACAGGGTTGACGGTGAACTATGGCTACACCTTC. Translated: CAWPARTGLTVNYGYTF.

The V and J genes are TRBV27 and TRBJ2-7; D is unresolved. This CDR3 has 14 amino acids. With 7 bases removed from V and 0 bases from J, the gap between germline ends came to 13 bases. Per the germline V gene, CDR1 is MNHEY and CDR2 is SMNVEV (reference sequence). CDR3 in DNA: TGTGCCAGCACCGCAACATGGGGCTCCTACGAGCAGTACTTC. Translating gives CASTATWGSYEQYF.

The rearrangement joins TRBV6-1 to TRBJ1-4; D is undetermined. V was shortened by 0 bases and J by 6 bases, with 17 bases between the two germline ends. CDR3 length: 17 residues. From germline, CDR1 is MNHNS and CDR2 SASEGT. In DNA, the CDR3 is TGTGCCAGCAGTGAAGCCGTTAGAGGAGGCGAAGATGAAAAACTGTTTTTT. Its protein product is CASSEAVRGGEDEKLFF.

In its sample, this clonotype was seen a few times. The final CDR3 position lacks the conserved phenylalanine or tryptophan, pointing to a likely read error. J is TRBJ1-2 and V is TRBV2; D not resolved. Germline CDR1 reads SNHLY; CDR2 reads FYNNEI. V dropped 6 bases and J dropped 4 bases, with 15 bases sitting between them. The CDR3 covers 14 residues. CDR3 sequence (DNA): TGTGCCAGCAGGGTAGGGAGCCTGGGCTATGGCTACACCCTC. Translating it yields CASRVGSLGYGYTL.

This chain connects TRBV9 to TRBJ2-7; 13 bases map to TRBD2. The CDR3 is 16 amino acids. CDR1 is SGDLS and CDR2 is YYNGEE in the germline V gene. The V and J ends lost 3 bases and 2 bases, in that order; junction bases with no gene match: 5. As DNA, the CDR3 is TGTGCCAGCAGCGCAGGACTAGCGGGGGACCCCTACGAGCAGTACTTC. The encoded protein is CASSAGLAGDPYEQYF. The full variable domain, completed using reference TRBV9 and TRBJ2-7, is DSGVTQTPKHLITATGQRVTLRCSPRSGDLSVYWYQQSLDQGLQFLIQYYNGEERAKGNILERFSAQQFPDLHSELNLSSLELGDSALYFCASSAGLAGDPYEQYFGPGTRLTVT.

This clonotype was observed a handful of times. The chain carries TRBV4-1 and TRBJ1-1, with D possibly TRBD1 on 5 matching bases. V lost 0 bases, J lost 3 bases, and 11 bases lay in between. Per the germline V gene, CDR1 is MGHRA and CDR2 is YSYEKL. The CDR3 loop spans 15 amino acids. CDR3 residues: CASSQDSGGDTEAFF. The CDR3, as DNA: TGCGCCAGCAGCCAAGATTCGGGAGGGGACACTGAAGCTTTCTTT.

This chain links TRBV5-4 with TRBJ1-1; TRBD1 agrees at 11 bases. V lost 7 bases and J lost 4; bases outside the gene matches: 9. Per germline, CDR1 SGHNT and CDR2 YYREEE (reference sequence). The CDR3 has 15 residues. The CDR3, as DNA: TGTGCCAGCTGGGGGAGGGGACAGGGGGGCACTGAAGCTTTCTTT. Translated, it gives CASWGRGQGGTEAFF.

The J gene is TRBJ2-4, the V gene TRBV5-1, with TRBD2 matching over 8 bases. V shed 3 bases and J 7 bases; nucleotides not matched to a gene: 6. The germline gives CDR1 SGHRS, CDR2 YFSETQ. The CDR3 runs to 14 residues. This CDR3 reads CASSSAGGGNIQYF. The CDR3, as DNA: TGCGCCAGCAGCTCTGCGGGGGGTGGTAACATTCAGTACTTC.

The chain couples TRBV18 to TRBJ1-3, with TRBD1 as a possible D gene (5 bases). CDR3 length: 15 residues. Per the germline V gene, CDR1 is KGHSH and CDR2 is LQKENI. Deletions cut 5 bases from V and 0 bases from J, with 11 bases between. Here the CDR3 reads CASSKQADSGNTIYF. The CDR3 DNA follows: TGTGCCAGCTCAAAACAGGCTGACTCTGGAAACACCATATATTTT.

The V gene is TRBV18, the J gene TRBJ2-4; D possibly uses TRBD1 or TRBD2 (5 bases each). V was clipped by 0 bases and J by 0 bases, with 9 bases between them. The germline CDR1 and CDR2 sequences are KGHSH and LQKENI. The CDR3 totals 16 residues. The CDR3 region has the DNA TGTGCCAGCTCACCACCCAGGGACCTAGCCAAAAACATTCAGTACTTC. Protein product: CASSPPRDLAKNIQYF.

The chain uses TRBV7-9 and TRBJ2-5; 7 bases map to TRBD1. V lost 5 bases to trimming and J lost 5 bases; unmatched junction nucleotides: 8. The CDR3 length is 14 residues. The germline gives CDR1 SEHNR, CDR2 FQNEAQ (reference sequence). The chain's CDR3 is CASSTRTGRETQYF. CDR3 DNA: TGTGCCAGCAGCACCCGGACAGGACGGGAGACCCAGTACTTC.

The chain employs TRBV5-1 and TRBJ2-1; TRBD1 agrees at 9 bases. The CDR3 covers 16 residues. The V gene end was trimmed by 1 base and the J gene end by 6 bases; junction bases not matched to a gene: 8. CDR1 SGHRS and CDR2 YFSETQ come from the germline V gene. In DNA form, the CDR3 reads TGCGCCAGCAGCTTGACACAGGGGGCGCGGTCCAATGAGCAGTTCTTC. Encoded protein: CASSLTQGARSNEQFF.